This record looks at one T cell receptor (beta chain) sequence and its context. The antigen is unknown. This entry is derived from a study of OX40 agonist ivuxolimab in advanced cancers. Regarding the study as a whole: Antigen specificity of clonally expanded peripheral T cells was not established.

The repertoire was sequenced with immunoSEQ multiplex PCR; TCRdb's copy has only in-frame clones and lacks some. The sample records some 25,000 clones, roughly 79% being singletons. CDR3 length equals 15 residues. V lost 6 bases to trimming and J lost 9 bases, with 21 bases between them. Germline CDR1 MNHEY, CDR2 SMNVEV (reference sequence). The sample here was CD4+ or CD8+ T cells sorted from blood, taken in a trial of the OX40 agonist ivuxolimab. The source of this sequence is an adult with an advanced solid tumor such as melanoma, head and neck, liver or kidney cancer. The chain uses TRBV27 and TRBJ2-1, with a weak D call TRBD1 (10 bases). CDR3 protein: CASRTGGGRAGEQFF. The CDR3 nucleotides read TGTGCCAGCAGGACAGGGGGCGGGAGGGCCGGTGAGCAGTTCTTC.